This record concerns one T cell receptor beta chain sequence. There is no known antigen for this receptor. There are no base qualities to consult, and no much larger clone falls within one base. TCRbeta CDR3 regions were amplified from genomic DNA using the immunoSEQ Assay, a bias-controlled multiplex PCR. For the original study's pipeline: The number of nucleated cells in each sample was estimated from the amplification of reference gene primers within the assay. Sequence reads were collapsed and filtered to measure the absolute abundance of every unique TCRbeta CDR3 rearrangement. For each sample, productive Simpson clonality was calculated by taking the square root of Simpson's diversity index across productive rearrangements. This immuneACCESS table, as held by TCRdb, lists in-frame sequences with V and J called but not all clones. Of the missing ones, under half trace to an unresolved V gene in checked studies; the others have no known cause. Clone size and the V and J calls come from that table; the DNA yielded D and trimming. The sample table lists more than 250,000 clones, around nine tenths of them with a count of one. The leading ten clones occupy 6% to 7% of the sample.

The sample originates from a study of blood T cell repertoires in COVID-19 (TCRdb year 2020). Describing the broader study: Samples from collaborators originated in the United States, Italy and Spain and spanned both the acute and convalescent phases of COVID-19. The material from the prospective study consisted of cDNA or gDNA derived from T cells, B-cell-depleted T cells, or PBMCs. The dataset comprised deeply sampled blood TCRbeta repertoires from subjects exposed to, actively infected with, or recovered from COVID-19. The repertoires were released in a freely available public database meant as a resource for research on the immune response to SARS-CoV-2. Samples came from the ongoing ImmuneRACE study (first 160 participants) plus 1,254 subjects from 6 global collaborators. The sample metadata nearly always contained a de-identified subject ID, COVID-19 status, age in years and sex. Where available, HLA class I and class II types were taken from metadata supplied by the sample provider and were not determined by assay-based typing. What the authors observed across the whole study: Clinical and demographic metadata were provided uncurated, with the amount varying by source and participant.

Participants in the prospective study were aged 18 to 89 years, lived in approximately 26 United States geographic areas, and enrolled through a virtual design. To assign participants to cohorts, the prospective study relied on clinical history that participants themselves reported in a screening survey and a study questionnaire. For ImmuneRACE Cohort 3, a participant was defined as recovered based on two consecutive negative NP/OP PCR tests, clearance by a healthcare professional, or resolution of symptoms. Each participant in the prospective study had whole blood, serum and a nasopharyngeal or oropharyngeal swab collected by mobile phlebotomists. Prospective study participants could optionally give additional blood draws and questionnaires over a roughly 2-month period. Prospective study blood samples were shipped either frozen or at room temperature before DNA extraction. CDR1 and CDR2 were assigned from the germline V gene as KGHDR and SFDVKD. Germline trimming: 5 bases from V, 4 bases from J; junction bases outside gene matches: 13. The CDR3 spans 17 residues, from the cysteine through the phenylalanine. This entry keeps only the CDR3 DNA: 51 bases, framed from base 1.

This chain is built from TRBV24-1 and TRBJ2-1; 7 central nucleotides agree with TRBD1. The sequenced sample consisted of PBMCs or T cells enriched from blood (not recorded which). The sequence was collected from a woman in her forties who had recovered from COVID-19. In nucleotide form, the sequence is TGTGCCACCAGTGGCGCAAGACAGGGAGTTTCATACAATGAGCAGTTCTTC. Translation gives CATSGARQGVSYNEQFF.